This T cell receptor beta chain was sequenced for a study of shared clonotypes between healthy human individuals. Deep-level assay runs were performed. Unsorted PBMC replicate PCRs used around 310 ng DNA, 25,000 to 30,000 T cell genomes. In the authors' methods: Junction-only sequences without quality scores were provided by ImmunoSEQ, so filtering was different. The method was immunoSEQ multiplex PCR; TCRdb's version includes in-frame clones alone and lacks a portion of them. The V and J calls and clone size are taken from that table; D and trimming were inferred from the DNA. The repertoire consists of 470,000 or so clones, with about 84% occurring once and the leading ten covering about 13%. Donors were healthy HIV-negative adults without recently reported acute infections or vaccinations. Germline assignment: CDR1 SGHVS and CDR2 FNYEAQ. This CDR3 is 18 amino acids long. V trimming: 1 base; J trimming: 0 bases; junction bases outside the gene matches: 5.

This clonotype was sampled from a middle-aged woman in good health. Some clones in this sample may be carry-over from other donors' samples. Material: PBMCs. The chain couples TRBV7-6 to TRBJ2-6; 8 nucleotides agree with TRBD1. CDR3 nucleotides: TGTGCCAGCAGCTTAGGGACAGGGTCCAGCTCTGGGGCCAACGTCCTGACTTTC. Translating it yields CASSLGTGSSSGANVLTF.